This T cell receptor (beta chain) was identified in a study of immune cell composition in non-small cell lung cancer. TCRdb's copy holds only in-frame clones and misses some; the assay was immunoSEQ multiplex PCR. The repertoire holds about 1,800 clones, with over 70% as singletons. This clone was observed a few times. The origin of this receptor is a human donor with non-small cell lung cancer. Source material: lung tumor tissue.

This CDR3 is CASSAGQGPYEQYF. The CDR3 nucleotides are TGTGCCAGTAGTGCGGGACAGGGTCCCTACGAGCAGTACTTC. The chain carries TRBV19 and TRBJ2-7; 9 bases align to TRBD1. V shed 5 bases, J shed 2 bases, and the junction held 4 bases outside the gene matches. The V gene's germline CDR1 is LNHDA and CDR2 SQIVND (reference sequence). CDR3 size: 14 residues.